Below are 32 T cell receptor beta chains sequenced from a single sample in a study of blood T cell repertoires in COVID-19. Repertoires were generated with immunoSEQ multiplex PCR, while TCRdb's copy carries only in-frame clones and drops some. The table shows more than 150,000 clones, with around 80% occurring only once. The sample taken for sequencing was PBMCs or T cells enriched from blood (not recorded which). The receptor source for this set is a woman aged 55 to 70 who had recovered from COVID-19.

The chain uses TRBV28 and TRBJ2-7, with D uncertain. Trimming left V 4 bases short and J 0 bases short, with 13 bases between. In germline, CDR1 is MDHEN, CDR2 SYDVKM. This CDR3 region has 15 residues. The CDR3, as DNA: TGTGCCAGCAGTTCATGGACGGCTAGCTCCTACGAGCAGTACTTC. This codes for CASSSWTASSYEQYF.

This clone was observed a few times. The V and J genes are TRBV28 and TRBJ1-3; D might be TRBD1 (5 bases). V lost 7 bases, J lost 0 bases, and 16 bases lay in between. The CDR3 runs to 16 residues. The germline V gene encodes CDR1 MDHEN and CDR2 SYDVKM. The CDR3 loop reads CASKSDSYFSGNTIYF. The CDR3 DNA is TGTGCCAGCAAGAGCGACAGTTATTTCTCTGGAAACACCATATATTTT.

This clone was seen only a few times. The genes are TRBV29-1 and TRBJ1-3, with D hard to call. V lost 6 bases to trimming and J lost 4 bases, with 13 bases between them. CDR1 SQVTM and CDR2 ANQGSEA come from the germline V gene. The CDR3 runs to 13 residues. The CDR3, as DNA: TGCAGCGTGGGAGAGGGAACGGGAAACACCATATATTTT. Protein product: CSVGEGTGNTIYF. The entire variable domain, with the rest obtained from reference TRBV29-1 and TRBJ1-3, is as follows: SAVISQKPSRDICQRGTSLTIQCQVDSQVTMMFWYRQQPGQSLTLIATANQGSEATYESGFVIDKFPISRPNLTFSTLTVSNMSPEDSSIYLCSVGEGTGNTIYFGEGSWLTVV.

The chain recombines TRBV6-5 with TRBJ1-6; TRBD1 matches at 8 bases. Germline CDR1 MNHEY, CDR2 SVGAGI. With 7 bases clipped from V and 10 bases from J, the junction kept 3 bases outside the gene matches. The CDR3 totals 12 residues. Here the CDR3 DNA reads TGTGCCAGCATTCAGGGGGCATCACCCCTCCACTTT. Its translation: CASIQGASPLHF.

This clone has only a few counts. The rearrangement links TRBV5-1 to TRBJ2-7, with 8 bases fitting TRBD2. Germline trimming cut 2 bases from V and 0 bases from J; bases unmatched to any gene: 7. The germline CDR1 and CDR2 sequences are SGHRS and YFSETQ. The CDR3 contains 16 residues. The CDR3 sequence: CASSLAGAPFSYEQYF. The CDR3 DNA reads as TGCGCCAGCAGCTTAGCGGGAGCCCCGTTCTCCTACGAGCAGTACTTC.

This chain uses TRBV24-1 with TRBJ2-5; TRBD1 might be the D (6 bases). The germline V gene has CDR1 KGHDR and CDR2 SFDVKD. This CDR3 has 12 residues. V was trimmed by 5 bases and J by 5 bases, leaving 8 bases between them. The CDR3 loop is CATSGQEETQYF. Written as DNA, the CDR3 is TGTGCCACCAGTGGACAGGAGGAGACCCAGTACTTC.

This clone was seen just once. The chain combines TRBV7-2 with TRBJ2-7; 14 nucleotides match TRBD2. This CDR3 has 18 residues. The ends lost 5 bases at V and 3 bases at J; junction bases unmatched: 12. Germline loops: CDR1 SGHTA, CDR2 FQGNSA. This chain's CDR3 is CASSLTTPGTSGSYEQYF. CDR3 nucleotide sequence: TGTGCCAGCAGCCTTACGACCCCCGGGACTAGCGGGAGCTACGAGCAGTACTTC.

V gene TRBV5-6 combines with J gene TRBJ2-7; the match to TRBD2 covers 7 bases. The CDR3 is 17 residues long. Losses at the gene ends were 4 bases for V and 4 bases for J; bases not matched to a gene: 17. In germline, CDR1 is SGHDT, CDR2 YYEEEE. CDR3 in amino acids: CASSPRGGEGIGYEQYF. The DNA of the CDR3 is TGTGCCAGCAGCCCCCGCGGTGGGGAGGGCATAGGGTACGAGCAGTACTTC.

This clone has just a few counts. The rearrangement uses TRBV27 and TRBJ1-1, with 11 bases fitting TRBD1. With 5 bases clipped from V and 0 bases from J, the junction kept 8 bases outside the gene matches. In germline, CDR1 is MNHEY, CDR2 SMNVEV (reference sequence). This CDR3 spans 17 amino acids. The CDR3 bases are TGTGCCAGCAGTGGGGGGACAGGGGGACCTATGAACACTGAAGCTTTCTTT. This gives the protein CASSGGTGGPMNTEAFF.

The chain couples TRBV28 to TRBJ1-6; TRBD1 might be the D (6 bases). CDR3 length equals 13 residues. V was clipped by 5 bases and J by 10 bases, with 12 bases between them. Germline values: CDR1 MDHEN, CDR2 SYDVKM. The CDR3 region is CASSPPQGSPLHF. The DNA of the CDR3 is TGTGCCAGCAGTCCCCCACAGGGATCACCCCTCCACTTT.

J is TRBJ1-5 and V is TRBV4-2; tentative D call: TRBD1 (6 bases). The CDR3 totals 15 residues. V was pared by 1 base and J by 6 bases, with 13 bases between. Germline V CDR1 and CDR2: LGHNA, YNFKEQ. In DNA, the CDR3 is TGTGCCAGCAGCCAAGGGGTTGGGGGCGGTCAGCCCCAGCATTTT. Protein product: CASSQGVGGGQPQHF.

The CDR3 DNA reads TGTGCCAGCAGGTATGGGGGAGGTGAGCAGTTCTTC. Protein: CASRYGGGEQFF. This rearrangement joins TRBV14 to TRBJ2-1; TRBD2 might be the D (6 bases). The CDR3 runs 12 residues. The germline V gene encodes CDR1 SGHDN and CDR2 FVKESK. Trimming stripped 6 bases from V and 9 bases from J, with 12 bases between.

This chain links TRBV7-2 with TRBJ2-1; D is perhaps TRBD2 (6 bases). This CDR3 region has 13 residues. Germline V gives CDR1 SGHTA, CDR2 FQGNSA. V lost 1 base and J lost 9, with 10 bases in between. The CDR3 bases are TGTGCCAGCAGCTTAGAGGAGGGGACTGAGCAGTTCTTC. This gives the protein CASSLEEGTEQFF.

CDR3 coding DNA: TGTGCCAGCAGCCAACCGGACTGGAAAGAGACCCAGTACTTC. Translation gives CASSQPDWKETQYF. The chain uses TRBV3-1 (or the pseudogene TRBV3-2) and TRBJ2-5, with D possibly TRBD2 on 5 matching bases. V gave up 2 bases and J gave up 3 bases, with 10 bases separating them. From germline, CDR1 is LGHDT and CDR2 YNNKEL (reference sequence). The CDR3 spans 14 residues.

The rearrangement links TRBV5-4 to TRBJ2-7; D is unresolved. CDR1 and CDR2 (germline): SGHNT, YYREEE (reference sequence). The V end was cut by 2 bases, the J end by 4 bases, with 16 bases between. The CDR3 contains 15 residues. The CDR3 sequence: CASSFGPGIAYEQYF. CDR3 coding DNA: TGTGCCAGCAGCTTTGGCCCAGGAATCGCTTACGAGCAGTACTTC.

The chain couples TRBV7-9 to TRBJ1-5, with D hard to call. Germline CDR1 reads SEHNR; CDR2 reads FQNEAQ (reference sequence). V lost 2 bases to trimming and J lost 2 bases, with 10 bases between them. CDR3 length equals 15 residues. The CDR3 here is CASSLTGVGNQPQHF. Here the CDR3 DNA reads TGTGCCAGCAGCTTAACGGGAGTTGGCAATCAGCCCCAGCATTTT.

The V call is TRBV19, the J call TRBJ2-6, with D possibly TRBD2 on 6 matching bases. The V gene lost 6 bases and the J gene lost 0 bases, with 9 bases spanning the gap. The CDR3 sequence is 15 residues long. Germline values: CDR1 LNHDA, CDR2 SQIVND (reference sequence). The CDR3 loop is CASRGLNSGANVLTF. Here the CDR3 DNA reads TGTGCCAGTAGGGGACTGAACTCTGGGGCCAACGTCCTGACTTTC.

The chain recombines TRBV2 with TRBJ1-5; D is ambiguous. Germline V gives CDR1 SNHLY, CDR2 FYNNEI. V lost 0 bases, J lost 6 bases, and 9 bases lay in between. The CDR3 extends over 14 amino acids. The CDR3 DNA sequence: TGTGCCAGCAGTGAAGCCCGAGGCGCTCAGCCCCAGCATTTT. Amino acids: CASSEARGAQPQHF.

The chain employs TRBV5-1 and TRBJ2-1; D might be TRBD1 (6 bases). The V end lost 6 bases, the J end lost 1 base, and 17 bases lay between the germline ends. The CDR3 runs to 16 residues. CDR1 is SGHRS, CDR2 YFSETQ, per germline. In DNA form, the CDR3 reads TGCGCCAGCACCCTAACAGGGACAATGTCCTACAATGAGCAGTTCTTC. This gives the protein CASTLTGTMSYNEQFF.

The V gene is TRBV19, the J gene TRBJ1-2; possible D gene TRBD1, 5 bases. The CDR3 sequence is 13 residues long. Trimming took off 3 bases at V and 5 bases at J, with 10 bases between the two ends. CDR1 LNHDA and CDR2 SQIVND come from the germline V gene (reference sequence). The CDR3 reads CASSMSGRYGYTF. In nucleotides, the CDR3 is TGTGCCAGTAGTATGTCAGGGCGGTATGGCTACACCTTC.

CDR3 coding DNA: TGTGCCAGCTCACTCCCGGGGGGGAGCACAGATACGCAGTATTTT. This gives the protein CASSLPGGSTDTQYF. The chain recombines TRBV18 with TRBJ2-3; 8 nucleotides align to TRBD2. Trimming took 4 bases from V and 0 from J; bases not matched to a gene: 3. Per the germline V gene, CDR1 is KGHSH and CDR2 is LQKENI. This CDR3 is 15 amino acids long.

This clone turned up a few times. The genes are TRBV30 and TRBJ1-2; 7 positions match TRBD1. V lost 2 bases and J lost 8; bases outside the gene matches: 11. The CDR3 is made up of 14 amino acids. Germline-derived CDR1 and CDR2 are GTSNPN and SVGIG (reference sequence). In DNA, the CDR3 is TGTGCCTGGAGTCTGAAATTCCGGGACAGCGGCTACACCTTC. This sequence encodes CAWSLKFRDSGYTF.

The chain combines TRBV7-3 with TRBJ2-5, with a possible D match to TRBD1 (6 bases). The V and J ends lost 3 bases and 5 bases respectively, with 10 bases between them. The CDR3 totals 13 residues. Per the germline V gene, CDR1 is SGHTA and CDR2 is FQGTGA. Here the CDR3 reads CASSFFQGETQYF. The CDR3 nucleotides are TGTGCCAGCAGCTTCTTTCAGGGGGAGACCCAGTACTTC.

This chain joins TRBV11-2 and TRBJ1-4, with 8 bases matching TRBD1. This CDR3 is 16 amino acids long. V lost 5 bases, J lost 0 bases, and 5 bases stayed unmatched. Germline CDR1 reads SGHAT; CDR2 reads FQNNGV. The CDR3 region has the DNA TGTGCCAGCAGCCGACAGGGGCCCGCAACTAATGAAAAACTGTTTTTT. Translating it yields CASSRQGPATNEKLFF.

The rearrangement links TRBV3-1 (or the pseudogene TRBV3-2) to TRBJ1-1; 8 bases are a match to TRBD1. CDR1 and CDR2 from the germline V gene are LGHDT and YNNKEL (reference sequence). The length of the CDR3 is 13 residues. The V segment lost 3 bases and the J segment 4 bases; nucleotides outside the gene matches: 1. The CDR3 protein is CASSHTGGTEAFF. CDR3 coding DNA: TGTGCCAGCAGCCACACAGGGGGCACTGAAGCTTTCTTT.

V gene TRBV4-1 combines with J gene TRBJ1-6, with D perhaps matching TRBD1 (5 bases). Trimming took 0 bases from V and 9 from J, leaving 12 bases between them. The CDR3 contains 15 residues. The germline V gene encodes CDR1 MGHRA and CDR2 YSYEKL. The CDR3 DNA sequence: TGCGCCAGCAGCCAAGACTCCCAGGGTAGTTCACCCCTCCACTTT. Translation gives CASSQDSQGSSPLHF.

This chain joins TRBV4-1 and TRBJ2-3; 10 bases fit TRBD1. V lost 2 bases, J lost 7 bases, and 9 bases stayed unmatched. In germline, CDR1 is MGHRA, CDR2 YSYEKL. CDR3 size: 16 residues. The CDR3 coding sequence is TGCGCCAGCAGCCAATGGACAGGGGGTCGGGTGAATACGCAGTATTTT. Amino acid sequence: CASSQWTGGRVNTQYF.

The gene calls are TRBV6-5 and TRBJ2-7, with 9 bases identical to TRBD2. Trimming took 4 bases from V and 0 from J; bases not matched to a gene: 4. The CDR3 covers 15 residues. In germline, CDR1 is MNHEY, CDR2 SVGAGI. CDR3 nucleotide sequence: TGTGCCAGCAGTTTAGCGGGGGCCGACTCCTACGAGCAGTACTTC. This gives the protein CASSLAGADSYEQYF.

The CDR3 DNA follows: TGTGCCAGTAGTATTGGGGGGGCAGAGACCCAGTACTTC. As protein: CASSIGGAETQYF. The gene calls are TRBV19 and TRBJ2-5, with TRBD2 as a possible D gene (7 bases). Germline V gene lookup returns CDR1 LNHDA and CDR2 SQIVND (reference sequence). The CDR3 runs 13 residues. V was trimmed by 3 bases and J by 4 bases, leaving 9 bases between them.

This clone was counted a few times. V and J are TRBV19 and TRBJ2-7; D may be TRBD2 (6 bases). V lost 5 bases and J 2 bases, leaving 13 bases between the germline ends. This CDR3 region has 14 residues. Germline loops: CDR1 LNHDA, CDR2 SQIVND (reference sequence). The CDR3, as DNA: TGTGCCAGTAGTCACTACGCGGGACCCTACGAGCAGTACTTC. This gives the protein CASSHYAGPYEQYF.

V is TRBV7-9 and J is TRBJ2-7, with 9 bases fitting TRBD2. The CDR3 is 14 residues long. Germline V CDR1 and CDR2: SEHNR, FQNEAQ (reference sequence). Losses at the gene ends were 3 bases for V and 5 bases for J; bases not matched to a gene: 5. CDR3 DNA sequence: TGTGCCAGCAGCTTTGGACTAGCGAAGGACGAGCAGTACTTC. Translated, it gives CASSFGLAKDEQYF.

V is TRBV10-3 and J is TRBJ2-7; tentatively, D is TRBD1 (6 bases). Trimming removed 3 bases at V and 4 bases at J, with 13 bases between. The germline CDR1 and CDR2 sequences are ENHRY and SYGVKD. The CDR3 totals 14 residues. CDR3 bases: TGTGCCATCAGTGACAGGGGCCCTCAATACGAGCAGTACTTC. Amino acids: CAISDRGPQYEQYF.